The 24 T cell receptor beta chains below all came from one sample that was sequenced in a study of cytomegalovirus exposure and HLA in healthy donors. PCR was performed using 60 Vbeta and 13 Jbeta primers. Some clones are missing from TCRdb's copy, which holds only in-frame ones; the method was immunoSEQ multiplex PCR. The sample lists about 120,000 clones, under 20% occurring once. The source material was PBMCs. These TCRs come from a female donor in good health and CMV-seropositive.

V is TRBV5-4 and J is TRBJ2-5, with TRBD1 matching 12 bases. The CDR3 is 16 residues long. Per germline, CDR1 SGHNT and CDR2 YYREEE (reference sequence). The V and J ends lost 4 bases and 5 bases, in that order; junction bases with no gene match: 9. The CDR3 reads CASSVAGTGGGETQYF. CDR3 nucleotides: TGTGCCAGCAGCGTAGCCGGGACAGGGGGCGGGGAGACCCAGTACTTC.

The chain has TRBV18 and TRBJ2-5; 10 bases line up with TRBD1. Germline-derived CDR1 and CDR2 are KGHSH and LQKENI. The CDR3 is 16 amino acids. V shed 4 bases, J shed 2 bases, and the junction held 7 bases outside the gene matches. CDR3: CASSRWDRGLQETQYF. In DNA form, the CDR3 reads TGTGCCAGCTCACGATGGGACAGGGGATTACAAGAGACCCAGTACTTC.

This clone has only a few counts. The chain combines TRBV7-2 with TRBJ2-5, with 9 bases fitting TRBD1. The CDR3 length is 18 residues. Germline trimming cut 4 bases from V and 4 bases from J; bases unmatched to any gene: 16. CDR1 is SGHTA, CDR2 FQGNSA, per germline. CDR3 nucleotides: TGTGCCAGCAGCTCGATAGGACAGGGGTCGCCCCACGCAGAGACCCAGTACTTC. It is translated as CASSSIGQGSPHAETQYF.

This clone was detected a few times. This chain links TRBV5-1 with TRBJ2-7; D is uncertain. The CDR3 sequence is 13 residues long. Germline V gene data show CDR1 as SGHRS and CDR2 as YFSETQ. Trimming removed 0 bases at V and 6 bases at J, with 10 bases between. CDR3 residues: CASSLAELGEQYF. CDR3 DNA: TGCGCCAGCAGCTTGGCCGAGCTAGGCGAGCAGTACTTC.

The chain employs TRBV4-2 and TRBJ2-7; the match to TRBD2 covers 9 bases. Germline values: CDR1 LGHNA, CDR2 YNFKEQ. CDR3 length equals 15 residues. Trimming cost V 0 bases and J 3 bases; bases outside gene matches: 3. The CDR3 here is CASSQDLAGDYEQYF. CDR3 DNA sequence: TGTGCCAGCAGCCAAGATTTAGCGGGGGACTACGAGCAGTACTTC.

The CDR3 spells CASSLAGRETQYF. The DNA for the CDR3 is TGTGCCAGCAGCTTAGCCGGGAGAGAGACCCAGTACTTC. This chain connects TRBV7-7 to TRBJ2-5; perhaps TRBD2 as D (6 bases). Trimming left V 0 bases short and J 4 bases short, with 6 bases between. Germline loops: CDR1 SSHAT, CDR2 FNYEAQ (reference sequence). The CDR3 runs 13 residues.

This clone has only a few counts. The chain carries TRBV5-4 and TRBJ2-3; perhaps TRBD2 as D (5 bases). Germline CDR1 reads SGHNT; CDR2 reads YYREEE (reference sequence). The CDR3 consists of 15 residues. Trimming shortened V by 0 bases and J by 0 bases, and 8 bases separated the two germline ends. CDR3 sequence: CASSLAGVSTDTQYF. DNA for the CDR3: TGTGCCAGCAGCTTGGCCGGGGTAAGCACAGATACGCAGTATTTT.

This chain connects TRBV10-1 to TRBJ2-7; 7 positions match TRBD1. In germline, CDR1 is WNHNN, CDR2 SYGVQD (reference sequence). The CDR3 totals 14 residues. V shed 4 bases and J 2 bases; nucleotides not matched to a gene: 5. The CDR3 loop reads CASSAGTVPYEQYF. The CDR3 DNA follows: TGCGCCAGCAGTGCCGGGACAGTCCCCTACGAGCAGTACTTC.

This sequence joins TRBV28 and TRBJ2-1; a weak D match, TRBD1 (6 bases). The CDR3 length is 16 residues. The V end lost 6 bases, the J end lost 4 bases, and 19 bases lay between the germline ends. Germline V lookup: CDR1 MDHEN, CDR2 SYDVKM. CDR3 in amino acids: CASSSLPGQPYNEQFF. CDR3 nucleotide sequence: TGTGCCAGCAGCTCTCTCCCGGGACAACCATACAATGAGCAGTTCTTC.

This clone was recorded a few times. The gene calls are TRBV7-9 and TRBJ2-7; 11 bases map to TRBD1. The V gene end was trimmed by 2 bases and the J gene end by 2 bases; junction bases not matched to a gene: 8. Germline loops: CDR1 SEHNR, CDR2 FQNEAQ (reference sequence). CDR3 length: 17 residues. This CDR3 reads CASSLQIWTGGTYEQYF. DNA of the CDR3: TGTGCCAGCAGCTTACAAATCTGGACAGGGGGCACCTACGAGCAGTACTTC.

The V and J genes are TRBV27 and TRBJ1-1; TRBD1 is a possible D gene (5 bases). V shed 4 bases and J shed 3 bases, with 9 bases lying between them. Germline-derived CDR1 and CDR2 are MNHEY and SMNVEV (reference sequence). The CDR3 spans 13 residues. The CDR3, as DNA: TGTGCCAGCAGTTCGGACAAGCACACTGAAGCTTTCTTT. Protein product: CASSSDKHTEAFF.

The chain uses TRBV6-5 and TRBJ1-4; D is perhaps TRBD1 (5 bases). V was clipped by 5 bases and J by 4 bases, with 11 bases between them. The CDR3 contains 14 residues. Germline CDR1 MNHEY, CDR2 SVGAGI. This CDR3 reads CASSGAASNEKLFF. The CDR3 coding sequence is TGTGCCAGCAGTGGGGCAGCAAGTAATGAAAAACTGTTTTTT.

The DNA for the CDR3 is TGTGCCAGCAGCCCACAGGGTCGGCAGCCCCAGCATTTT. Its protein is CASSPQGRQPQHF. V and J are TRBV7-9 and TRBJ1-5, with D perhaps TRBD1 (6 bases). Germline V gives CDR1 SEHNR, CDR2 FQNEAQ (reference sequence). The CDR3 covers 13 residues. V lost 5 bases to trimming and J lost 7 bases, with 12 bases between them. Filled out from reference TRBV7-9 and TRBJ1-5, the complete variable domain reads DTGVSQNPRHKITKRGQNVTFRCDPISEHNRLYWYRQTLGQGPEFLTYFQNEAQLEKSRLLSDRFSAERPKGSFSTLEIQRTEQGDSAMYLCASSPQGRQPQHFGDGTRLSIL.

The V and J genes are TRBV9 and TRBJ2-1; TRBD2 is a possible D gene (6 bases). Trimming stripped 2 bases from V and 5 bases from J, with 17 bases between. The CDR3 covers 16 residues. CDR1 and CDR2 from the germline V gene are SGDLS and YYNGEE. The CDR3 spells CASSVLPGTGNNEQFF. For the CDR3, the DNA is TGTGCCAGCAGCGTTCTGCCTGGGACTGGTAACAATGAGCAGTTCTTC. Combining the CDR3 with reference TRBV9 and TRBJ2-1 gives the whole variable domain DSGVTQTPKHLITATGQRVTLRCSPRSGDLSVYWYQQSLDQGLQFLIQYYNGEERAKGNILERFSAQQFPDLHSELNLSSLELGDSALYFCASSVLPGTGNNEQFFGPGTRLTVL.

The chain employs TRBV28 and TRBJ2-7, with D possibly matching TRBD2 (6 bases). Germline values: CDR1 MDHEN, CDR2 SYDVKM. The V and J ends lost 8 bases and 5 bases respectively, with 16 bases between them. This CDR3 is built from 13 residues. CDR3 bases: TGTGCCAGCGTGGGGGGTTCGCGAGACGAGCAGTACTTC. Translating it yields CASVGGSRDEQYF.

This rearrangement joins TRBV30 to TRBJ1-6; D may be TRBD1 (6 bases). Trimming took off 0 bases at V and 5 bases at J, with 11 bases between the two ends. This CDR3 contains 15 residues. Germline V gene lookup returns CDR1 GTSNPN and CDR2 SVGIG (reference sequence). The CDR3 spells CAWSVGGLNNSPLHF. The DNA of the CDR3 is TGTGCCTGGAGTGTGGGGGGGCTCAATAATTCACCCCTCCACTTT.

This clone has more than one count but fewer than ten. The chain has TRBV9 and TRBJ2-4; no firm D call. CDR3 size: 14 residues. Germline V lookup: CDR1 SGDLS, CDR2 YYNGEE. With 1 base removed from V and 0 bases from J, the gap between germline ends came to 5 bases. The CDR3 nucleotides are TGTGCCAGCAGCGTAAGCCCAGCCAAAAACATTCAGTACTTC. It specifies CASSVSPAKNIQYF. Variable domain in full (rest from reference TRBV9 and TRBJ2-4): DSGVTQTPKHLITATGQRVTLRCSPRSGDLSVYWYQQSLDQGLQFLIQYYNGEERAKGNILERFSAQQFPDLHSELNLSSLELGDSALYFCASSVSPAKNIQYFGAGTRLSVL.

This chain joins TRBV28 and TRBJ1-2; D is ambiguous. The CDR3 extends over 12 amino acids. Germline V gene sequence: CDR1 MDHEN, CDR2 SYDVKM. V lost 3 bases to trimming and J lost 3 bases, with 5 bases between them. CDR3 in DNA: TGTGCCAGCAGTTTCGAGTACTATGGCTACACCTTC. Encoded protein: CASSFEYYGYTF.

This clone was detected only a few times. The chain combines TRBV27 with TRBJ2-5; 8 positions agree with TRBD2. V shed 6 bases, J shed 1 base, and the junction held 10 bases outside the gene matches. This CDR3 region has 16 residues. Germline V gives CDR1 MNHEY, CDR2 SMNVEV (reference sequence). CDR3 residues: CASSFRRGGLQETQYF. The CDR3 DNA reads TGTGCCAGCAGCTTTAGGCGCGGGGGGCTCCAAGAGACCCAGTACTTC.

This chain connects TRBV2 to TRBJ2-7, with D hard to call. This CDR3 region has 12 residues. Germline loops: CDR1 SNHLY, CDR2 FYNNEI. V was pared by 3 bases and J by 5 bases, with 8 bases between. DNA of the CDR3: TGTGCCAGCAGTGATTTGGCGGACGAGCAGTACTTC. Its protein is CASSDLADEQYF.

This chain uses TRBV6-1 with TRBJ1-4; 7 bases fit TRBD1. The V and J ends lost 0 bases and 4 bases, in that order; junction bases with no gene match: 2. This CDR3 is built from 15 residues. Germline CDR1 is MNHNS and CDR2 is SASEGT. This CDR3 reads CASSEAGTDNEKLFF. The CDR3 DNA sequence: TGTGCCAGCAGTGAAGCGGGGACAGATAATGAAAAACTGTTTTTT.

The V and J genes are TRBV11-2 and TRBJ2-5; 9 bases line up with TRBD2. CDR1 is SGHAT, CDR2 FQNNGV, per germline. This CDR3 region has 15 residues. Trimming at V came to 3 bases and at J to 5 bases, leaving 7 bases not matched to a gene. In nucleotides, the CDR3 is TGTGCCAGCAGCTTTAGGCGGGGGGGCGGTGAGACCCAGTACTTC. It yields the protein CASSFRRGGGETQYF. The variable domain in full, with the rest retrieved from reference TRBV11-2 and TRBJ2-5, is EAGVAQSPRYKIIEKRQSVAFWCNPISGHATLYWYQQILGQGPKLLIQFQNNGVVDDSQLPKDRFSAERLKGVDSTLKIQPAKLEDSAVYLCASSFRRGGGETQYFGPGTRLLVL.

The V and J genes are TRBV5-1 and TRBJ2-3, with 10 bases identical to TRBD2. The V gene end was trimmed by 4 bases and the J gene end by 1 base; junction bases not matched to a gene: 0. The CDR3 consists of 14 residues. CDR1 and CDR2 (germline): SGHRS, YFSETQ. CDR3 DNA: TGCGCCAGCAGCGGGACTAGCGGCACAGATACGCAGTATTTT. This encodes CASSGTSGTDTQYF. Using reference TRBV5-1 and TRBJ2-3 for the parts outside the CDR3, the full variable domain is KAGVTQTPRYLIKTRGQQVTLSCSPISGHRSVSWYQQTPGQGLQFLFEYFSETQRNKGNFPGRFSGRQFSNSRSEMNVSTLELGDSALYLCASSGTSGTDTQYFGPGTRLTVL.

This chain joins TRBV28 and TRBJ1-5, with D uncertain. CDR3 length equals 14 residues. Germline-derived CDR1 and CDR2 are MDHEN and SYDVKM. V was cut by 3 bases and J by 3 bases, with 9 bases left in between. The CDR3 is CASSLIATNQPQHF. CDR3 in DNA: TGTGCCAGCAGTTTGATAGCTACCAATCAGCCCCAGCATTTT.